This T cell receptor beta chain came from a study of blood T cell repertoires in COVID-19 (dated by TCRdb to about 2020). With respect to the entire study: The collaborator samples originated in the United States, Italy and Spain and spanned the acute and convalescent phases of COVID-19. The material from the prospective study consisted of cDNA or gDNA derived from T cells, B-cell-depleted T cells, or PBMCs. Deeply sampled blood TCRbeta repertoires from subjects exposed to, actively infected with, or recovered from COVID-19 were included in the dataset. A freely available public database, intended as a resource for researchers studying the immune response to SARS-CoV-2, is where the repertoires were released. Samples were obtained from the ongoing ImmuneRACE study (first 160 participants) and from 1,254 subjects provided by 6 global collaborators. A de-identified subject ID, COVID-19 status, age in years and sex were almost always included in the sample metadata. Where available, HLA class I and class II types were obtained from metadata supplied by the sample provider rather than from assay-based typing.

TCRbeta CDR3 regions were amplified from genomic DNA by means of the immunoSEQ Assay, a bias-controlled multiplex PCR. In the original analysis: Nucleated cell counts per sample were estimated from amplification of reference gene primers within the assay. Sequence reads were collapsed and filtered to measure the absolute abundance of every unique TCRbeta CDR3 rearrangement. For each sample, productive Simpson clonality was calculated as the square root of Simpson's diversity index across productive rearrangements. In its TCRdb copy, this immuneACCESS table keeps in-frame sequences only and misses some clones. Where compared with another copy, unresolved V genes explain less than half of these, and the others have no known cause. That table is the source of V, J and clone size, and D and trimming were worked out from the DNA. This sample has 150,000 to 200,000 clones in its table, and 86% of those were observed once. The ten biggest clones cover 0.99% of the sample.

In the case of this clone: The antigen it binds to is not known. No quality values exist for individual bases; no much larger clone is one base distant.

The collaborating institutions used their own protocols to collect whole blood in K2EDTA tubes. For TCRbeta analysis, collaborators shipped samples in one of three forms: frozen whole blood, isolated PBMCs, or DNA extracted from either of those sample types. What the research found in general, with its limitations: The quantity of clinical and demographic metadata differed by source and by participant and was supplied without curation.

The origin of this receptor is a man aged 18 to 35 with acute or convalescent COVID-19. Sequencing was performed on peripheral blood.

Here the CDR3 is given as CASSQDRRSYNEQFF. The sequenced DNA: TGTGCCAGCAGCCAGGACAGGAGATCCTACAATGAGCAGTTCTTC. The V gene is TRBV7-3 and the J gene is TRBJ2-1; 7 nucleotides in the junction match TRBD1. The CDR3 goes from the cysteine to the phenylalanine over 15 residues. Only the CDR3 DNA is retained, 45 bases long and in frame from the first base. For CDR1 and CDR2, the germline V gene lists SGHTA and FQGTGA. After removal of 5 bases from V and 1 base from J, the junction retains 5 bases not matched to a gene.